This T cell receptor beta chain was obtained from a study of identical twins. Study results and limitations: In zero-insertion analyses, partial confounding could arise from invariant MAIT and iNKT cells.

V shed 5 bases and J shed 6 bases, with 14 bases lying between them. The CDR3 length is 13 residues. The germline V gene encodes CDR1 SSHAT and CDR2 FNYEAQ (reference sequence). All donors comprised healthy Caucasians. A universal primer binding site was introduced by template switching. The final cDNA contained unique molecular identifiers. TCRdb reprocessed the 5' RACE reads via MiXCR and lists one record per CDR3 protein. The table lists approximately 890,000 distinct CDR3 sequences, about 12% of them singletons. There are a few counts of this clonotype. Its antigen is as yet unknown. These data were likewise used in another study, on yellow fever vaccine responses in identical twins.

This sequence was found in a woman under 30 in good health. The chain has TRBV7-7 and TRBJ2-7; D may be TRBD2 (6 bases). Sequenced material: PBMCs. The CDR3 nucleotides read TGTGCCAGCAGCCCACGGGGACTCGGCGAGCAGTACTTC. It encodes CASSPRGLGEQYF.